This paragraph reports one TCR beta chain. The data originate from a study of blood T cell repertoires in COVID-19. Study at large: Whether acute or convalescent, the COVID-19 samples came from the United States, Italy and Spain.

Original analysis: Amplifying reference gene primers gave estimates of nucleated cell counts. Generated by immunoSEQ multiplex PCR, the TCRdb table keeps only in-frame clones and is missing some. That table furnishes V, J and clone size, whereas the DNA furnished D and trimming. The sample records about 200,000 clones, about 85% being singletons. Grouping used clinical history reported by participants in a survey and questionnaire. The study counted Cohort 3 donors as recovered given two negative PCRs, clearance, or symptom resolution. Germline assignment: CDR1 SGHRS and CDR2 YFSETQ. Trimming pared 6 bases from V and 1 base from J, leaving 19 bases between. This CDR3 contains 16 residues.

Sequenced material: PBMCs or T cells enriched from blood (not recorded which). This receptor was taken from a man in his forties who had recovered from COVID-19. The V call is TRBV5-1, the J call TRBJ1-1, with D possibly matching TRBD1 (6 bases). The CDR3 nucleotides read TGCGCCAGCACCCCCCGAGGGGACACCTCGAACACTGAAGCTTTCTTT. Encoded protein: CASTPRGDTSNTEAFF. The entire variable domain, with the rest obtained from reference TRBV5-1 and TRBJ1-1, is as follows: KAGVTQTPRYLIKTRGQQVTLSCSPISGHRSVSWYQQTPGQGLQFLFEYFSETQRNKGNFPGRFSGRQFSNSRSEMNVSTLELGDSALYLCASTPRGDTSNTEAFFGQGTRLTVV.